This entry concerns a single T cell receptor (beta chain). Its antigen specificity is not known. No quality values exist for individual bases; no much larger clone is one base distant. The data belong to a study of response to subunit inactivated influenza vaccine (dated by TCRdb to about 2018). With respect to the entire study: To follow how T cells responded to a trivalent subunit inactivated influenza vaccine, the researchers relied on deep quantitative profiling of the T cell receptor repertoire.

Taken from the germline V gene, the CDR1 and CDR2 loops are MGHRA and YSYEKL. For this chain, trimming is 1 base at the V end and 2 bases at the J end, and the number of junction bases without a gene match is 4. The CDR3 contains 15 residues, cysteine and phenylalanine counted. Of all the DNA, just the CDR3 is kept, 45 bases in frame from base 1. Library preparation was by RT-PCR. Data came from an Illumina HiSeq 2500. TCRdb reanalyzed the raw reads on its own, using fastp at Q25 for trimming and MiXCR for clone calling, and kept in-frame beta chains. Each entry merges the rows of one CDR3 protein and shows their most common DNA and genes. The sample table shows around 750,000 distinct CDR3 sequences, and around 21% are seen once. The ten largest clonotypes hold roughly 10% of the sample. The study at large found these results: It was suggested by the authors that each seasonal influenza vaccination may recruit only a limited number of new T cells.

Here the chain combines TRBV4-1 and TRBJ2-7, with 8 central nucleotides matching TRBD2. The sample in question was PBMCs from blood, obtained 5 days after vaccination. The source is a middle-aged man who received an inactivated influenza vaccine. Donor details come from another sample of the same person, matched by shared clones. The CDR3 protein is CASSQVGRGAYEQYF. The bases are TGCGCCAGCAGCCAAGTCGGGAGGGGGGCCTACGAGCAGTACTTC.